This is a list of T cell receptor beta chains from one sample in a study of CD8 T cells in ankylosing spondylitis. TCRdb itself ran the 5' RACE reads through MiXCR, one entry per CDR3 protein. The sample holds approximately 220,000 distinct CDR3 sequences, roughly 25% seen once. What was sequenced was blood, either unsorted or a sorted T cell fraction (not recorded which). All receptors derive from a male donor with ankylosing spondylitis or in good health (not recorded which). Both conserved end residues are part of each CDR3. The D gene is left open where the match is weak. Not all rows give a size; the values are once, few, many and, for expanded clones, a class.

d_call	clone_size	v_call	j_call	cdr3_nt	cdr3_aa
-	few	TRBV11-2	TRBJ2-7	TGTGCCAGCAGCCTCACGGGTGAGCAGTACTTC	CASSLTGEQYF
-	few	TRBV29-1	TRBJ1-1	TGCAGCGTGTACGGAGGCACTGAAGCTTTCTTT	CSVYGGTEAFF
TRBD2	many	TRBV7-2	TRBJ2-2	TGTGCCAGCAATCCTAGCGGGGTTAACACCGGGGAGCTGTTTTTT	CASNPSGVNTGELFF
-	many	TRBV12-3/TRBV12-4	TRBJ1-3	TGTGCCAGCAGTTTGCCAGGGAAGGGAAACACCATATATTTT	CASSLPGKGNTIYF
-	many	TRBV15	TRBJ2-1	TGTGCCACCAGCAGAGAGCAGGACTATGGGTCCTACAATGAGCAGTTCTTC	CATSREQDYGSYNEQFF
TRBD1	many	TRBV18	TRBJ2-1	TGTGCCAGCTCGACACGAACCGGGACAGGGGGCGTGAATGAGCAGTTCTTC	CASSTRTGTGGVNEQFF
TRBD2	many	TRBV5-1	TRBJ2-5	TGCGCCAGCGACTTTGGACTAGCGGGAGGGGGGCAAGAGACCCAGTACTTC	CASDFGLAGGGQETQYF
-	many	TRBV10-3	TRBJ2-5	TGTGCCATCAGAACCGGGACAGAGACCCAGTACTTC	CAIRTGTETQYF
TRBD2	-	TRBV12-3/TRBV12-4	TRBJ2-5	TGTGCCAGCAGCTTGGGACTAGCGGACAACAGGGAGACCCAGTACTTC	CASSLGLADNRETQYF
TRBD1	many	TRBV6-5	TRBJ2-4	TGTGCCAGCAGTTACTCAGATCCACAGGGGACCAAAAACATTCAGTACTTC	CASSYSDPQGTKNIQYF
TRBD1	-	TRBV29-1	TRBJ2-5	TGCAGCGTTGAGTTGGTGGGACAGCCAAAGACCCAGTACTTC	CSVELVGQPKTQYF
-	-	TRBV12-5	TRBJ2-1	TGTGCTAGTGGTCGCCCAGCGGGTTACAATGAGCAGTTCTTC	CASGRPAGYNEQFF
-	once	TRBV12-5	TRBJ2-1	TGTGCTAATGCGATTGAACTGGCTGAGCAGTTCTTC	CANAIELAEQFF
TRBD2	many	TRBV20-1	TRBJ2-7	TGCAGTGCTACGAGGGGGACTAGCGGGAGGTCCGAGCAGTACTTC	CSATRGTSGRSEQYF
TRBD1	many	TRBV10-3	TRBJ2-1	TGTGCCATCAGCGGGACAGTTTCCTACAATGAGCAGTTCTTC	CAISGTVSYNEQFF
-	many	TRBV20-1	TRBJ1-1	TGCAGTGCTAGTCAAGGCGGCTACACTGAAGCTTTCTTT	CSASQGGYTEAFF
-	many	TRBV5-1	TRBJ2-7	TGCGCCAGCAGCTTGGACTCTTACTACGAGCAGTACTTC	CASSLDSYYEQYF
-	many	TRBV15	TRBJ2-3	TGTGCCACCAGCAGAGATTGGAGTGAAACAGATACGCAGTATTTT	CATSRDWSETDTQYF
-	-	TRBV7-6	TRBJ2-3	TGTGCCAGCAGCCCACGGGACTTTATGAGGGGGAGTGCAGATACGCAGTATTTT	CASSPRDFMRGSADTQYF
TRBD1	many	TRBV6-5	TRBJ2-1	TGTGCCAGCAGTTCGATGGGACAGGGGGGCTACAATGAGCAGTTCTTC	CASSSMGQGGYNEQFF
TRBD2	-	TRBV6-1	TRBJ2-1	TGTGCCAGCAGTCCACAGGGACTAGCGGGTCGTCTGTTCTTC	CASSPQGLAGRLFF
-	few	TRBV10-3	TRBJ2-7	TGTGCCATCAGTGGGACAGAGAGCTCCTACGAGCAGTACTTC	CAISGTESSYEQYF
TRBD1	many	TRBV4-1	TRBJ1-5	TGCGCCAGCAGCCATCGTCCCGGGACAGGAGGCAGTAATCAGCCCCAGCATTTT	CASSHRPGTGGSNQPQHF
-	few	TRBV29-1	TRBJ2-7	TGCAGCGTTGGACAGAATCAATACTACGAGCAGTACTTC	CSVGQNQYYEQYF
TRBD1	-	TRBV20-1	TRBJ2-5	TGCAGTGCTAGAGAGGGACAGGCGAAAGAGACCCAGTACTTC	CSAREGQAKETQYF
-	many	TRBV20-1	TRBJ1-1	TGCAGTGCTACGCACGGACAGAACACTGAAGCTTTCTTT	CSATHGQNTEAFF
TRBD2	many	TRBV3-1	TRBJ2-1	TGTGCCAGCAGCGTACTAGCGGGAGCTCTTGAGCAGTTCTTC	CASSVLAGALEQFF
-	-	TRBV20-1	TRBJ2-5	TGCAGTGCTAGCCTTGAGACCCAGTACTTC	CSASLETQYF
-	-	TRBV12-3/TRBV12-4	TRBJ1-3	TGTGCCAGCTGGGAGGATATTGGAAACACCATATATTTT	CASWEDIGNTIYF
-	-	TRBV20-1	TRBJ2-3	TGCAGTGCCCCTACTCGGCTAGCGTATGGGGTGGGGCAGTATTTT	CSAPTRLAYGVGQYF
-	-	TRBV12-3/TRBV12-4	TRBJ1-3	TGTGCCAGCAGTTTAGCGAGACAGGGAAACACCATATATTTT	CASSLARQGNTIYF
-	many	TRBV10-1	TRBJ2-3	TGCGCCAGCAGTGGACAGAGCACAGATACGCAGTATTTT	CASSGQSTDTQYF
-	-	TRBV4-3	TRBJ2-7	TGCGCCAGCAGCCAAGTGGGGGAAACCTACGAGCAGTACTTC	CASSQVGETYEQYF
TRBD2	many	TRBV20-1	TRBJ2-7	TGCAGTGCTAGTATGGCGGGAGGGCCCTACTACGAGCAGTACTTC	CSASMAGGPYYEQYF
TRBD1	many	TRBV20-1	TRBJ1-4	TGCAGTGCCTCGGACAGGGCACGTGAAAAACTGTTTTTT	CSASDRAREKLFF
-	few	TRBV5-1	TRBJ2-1	TGCGCCAGCTCCGGGACCACCTACAATGAGCAGTTCTTC	CASSGTTYNEQFF
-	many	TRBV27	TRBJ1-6	TGTGCCAGCTTAATACAGGGCGGTAATTCACCCCTCCACTTT	CASLIQGGNSPLHF
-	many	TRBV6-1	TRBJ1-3	TGTGCCAGCAGCTCCGGACAAATCTCTGGAAACACCATATATTTT	CASSSGQISGNTIYF
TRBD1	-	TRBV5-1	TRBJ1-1	TGCGCCAGCAGCTTAACAGGGGTCGTAGACACTGAAGCTTTCTTT	CASSLTGVVDTEAFF
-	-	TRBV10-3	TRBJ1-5	TGTGCCATCAGTGCTCGAGGGGGCAATCAGCCCCAGCATTTT	CAISARGGNQPQHF
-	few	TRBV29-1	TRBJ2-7	TGCAGCGTTGCTGGAGTCTACGAGCAGTACTTC	CSVAGVYEQYF
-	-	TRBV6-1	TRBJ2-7	TGTGCCAGCAGAACCCAGCGGCACTCCTACGAGCAGTACTTC	CASRTQRHSYEQYF
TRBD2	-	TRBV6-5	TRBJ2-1	TGTGCCAGCAGTCGGGACTATATAAAGCAGTTCTTC	CASSRDYIKQFF